A selection of T cell receptor beta chains follows, all from one sample in a study of T cells in Graves' hyperthyroidism and ophthalmopathy. TCRdb called the multiplex PCR reads again in MiXCR, with one record for every CDR3 protein. The sample gives about 500,000 distinct CDR3 sequences, 15% to 20% of which show up once; 25% to 30% is in the top ten. The sequenced sample consisted of blood. All receptors come from a young woman with Graves' ophthalmopathy. Each CDR3 is given with its conserved first and last residue. A D gene is named only where the DNA matches it firmly.

v_call d_call cdr3_aa
TRBV7-9 NA CASSLASQGLTDTQYF
TRBV12-3/TRBV12-4 NA CASRPSGTWTDTQYF
TRBV5-1 TRBD1 CASSLEGGTGSYNEQFF
TRBV20-1 TRBD2 CSARMGGRASEQYF
TRBV4-1 TRBD1 CASSQRSGQGGQETQYF
TRBV2 NA CASSAPTENYGYTF
TRBV27 NA CASSLGWGSYEQYF
TRBV30 TRBD1 CAWKGTGGFYEQYF
TRBV30 TRBD1 CAWSGQGGSSDTQYF
TRBV14 NA CASSQDLPNSGNTIYF
TRBV9 NA CASSPQMNTEASF
TRBV5-1 NA CASSLRHPYEQYF
TRBV19 NA CASSILSGSYYNEQFF
TRBV28 TRBD2 CASSFQLAGVGDEQYF
TRBV5-1 NA CASSSTVAKGEQFF
TRBV5-1 NA CASSPDVYYEQYF
TRBV6-5 NA CASSYSAQKYGYTF
TRBV27 NA CASGPGVTGRNEQFF